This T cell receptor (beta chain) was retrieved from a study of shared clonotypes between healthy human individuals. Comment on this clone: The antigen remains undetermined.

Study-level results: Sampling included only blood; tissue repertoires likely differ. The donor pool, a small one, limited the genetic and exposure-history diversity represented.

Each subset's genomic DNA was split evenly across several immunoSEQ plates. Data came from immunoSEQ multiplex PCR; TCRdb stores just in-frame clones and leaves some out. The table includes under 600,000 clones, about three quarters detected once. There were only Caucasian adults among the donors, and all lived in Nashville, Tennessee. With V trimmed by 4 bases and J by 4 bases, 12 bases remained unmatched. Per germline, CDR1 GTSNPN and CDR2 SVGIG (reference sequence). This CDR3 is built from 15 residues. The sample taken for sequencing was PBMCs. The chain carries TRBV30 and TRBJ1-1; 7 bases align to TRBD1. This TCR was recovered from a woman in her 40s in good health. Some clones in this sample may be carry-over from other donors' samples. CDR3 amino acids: CAWNKPGQRVTEAFF. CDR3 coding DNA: TGTGCCTGGAACAAACCGGGACAGCGGGTCACTGAAGCTTTCTTT. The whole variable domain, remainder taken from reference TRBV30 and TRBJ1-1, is SQTIHQWPATLVQPVGSPLSLECTVEGTSNPNLYWYRQAAGRGLQLLFYSVGIGQISSEVPQNLSASRPQDRQFILSSKKLLLSDSGFYLCAWNKPGQRVTEAFFGQGTRLTVV.